This TCR beta chain was captured by sequencing in a study of shared clonotypes between healthy human individuals. Broader study findings: Investigators collected only blood, and repertoires in tissues likely differ. Shared clonotypes: 4.5% to 6% naive CD4, under 4% naive CD8, about 2.2% memory CD4, 0.4% memory CD8. Generally, naive subsets came out with larger estimated richness than memory subsets.

Naive CD8 cells lacked CD45RO, underwent positive selection for CCR7 and left out terminally differentiated effector memory CD45RA+ cells. The authors split each subset's genomic DNA evenly across several immunoSEQ plates. Clones were read by immunoSEQ multiplex PCR, and TCRdb kept only the in-frame ones, dropping some. Of roughly 2 million clones in the sample, about 95% were seen once. This clone was seen a single time. Its antigen is not known. The same CDR3 also results from other DNA sequences found in this sample. Germline values: CDR1 MGHRA, CDR2 YSYEKL. The CDR3 loop spans 15 amino acids. The V and J ends lost 1 base and 8 bases, in that order; junction bases with no gene match: 1.

Sequenced sample: naive CD8+ T cells sorted from blood. The sequence was obtained from a man between 18 and 35 years old in good health. The chain links TRBV4-1 to TRBJ2-1; 14 nucleotides agree with TRBD2. Here the CDR3 reads CASSQGLAGGYEQFF. CDR3 sequence (DNA): TGCGCCAGCAGCCAAGGACTAGCGGGAGGGTATGAGCAGTTCTTC.